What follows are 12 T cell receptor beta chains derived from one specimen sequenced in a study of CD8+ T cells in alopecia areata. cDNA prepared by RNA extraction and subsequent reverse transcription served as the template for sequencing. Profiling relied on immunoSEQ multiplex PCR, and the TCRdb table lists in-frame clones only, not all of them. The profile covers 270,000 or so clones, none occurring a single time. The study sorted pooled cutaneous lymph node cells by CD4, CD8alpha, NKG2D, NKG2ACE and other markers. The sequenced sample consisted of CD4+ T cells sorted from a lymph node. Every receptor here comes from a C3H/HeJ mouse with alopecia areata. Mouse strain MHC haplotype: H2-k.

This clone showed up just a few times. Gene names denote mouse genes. CDR3 DNA (partial): TGTGCCTGGGAGGGACAAAACACCGGG. Protein: CAWEGQNTG. The full CDR3 reads CAWEGQNTGQLYF. The V call is TRBV31, the J call TRBJ2-2; D might be TRBD1 (6 bases). The read ends 4 residues before the CDR3 terminus; that terminus is restored from the germline J gene. Trimming took off 5 bases at V and 1 base at J, with 8 bases between the two ends. Germline-derived CDR1 and CDR2 are GKSSPN and SITVG. The CDR3 runs 13 residues.

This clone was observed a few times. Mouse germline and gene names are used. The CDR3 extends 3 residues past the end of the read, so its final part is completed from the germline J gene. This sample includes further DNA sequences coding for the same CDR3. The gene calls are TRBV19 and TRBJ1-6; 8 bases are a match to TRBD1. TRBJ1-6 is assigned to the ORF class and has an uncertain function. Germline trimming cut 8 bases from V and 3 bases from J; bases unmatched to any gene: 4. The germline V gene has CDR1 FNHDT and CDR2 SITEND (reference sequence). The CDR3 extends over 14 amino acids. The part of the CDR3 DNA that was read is TGTGCCAGTCGAACAGGGGGCTATAATTCGCCC. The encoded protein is CASRTGGYNSP. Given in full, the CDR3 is CASRTGGYNSPLYF.

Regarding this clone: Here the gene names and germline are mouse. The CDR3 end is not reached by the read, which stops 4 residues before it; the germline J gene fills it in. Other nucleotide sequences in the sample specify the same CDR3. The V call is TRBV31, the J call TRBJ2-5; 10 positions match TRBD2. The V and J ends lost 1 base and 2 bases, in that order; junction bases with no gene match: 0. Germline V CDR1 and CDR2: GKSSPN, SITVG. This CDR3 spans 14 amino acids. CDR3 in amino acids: CAWSRTGGQDTQYF. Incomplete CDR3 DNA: TGTGCCTGGAGTCGGACTGGGGGCCAAGAC.

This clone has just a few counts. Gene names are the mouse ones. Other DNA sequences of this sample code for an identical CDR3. The DNA read from the CDR3 is TGTGCCAGCAGTGAGGGGACTGGGGGCTATGCT. This codes for CASSEGTGGYA. The whole CDR3 is CASSEGTGGYAEQFF. The chain carries TRBV13-1 and TRBJ2-1, with 11 bases lining up with TRBD2. The read falls 4 residues short of the CDR3 end, and the missing part is taken from the germline J gene. The CDR3 runs 15 residues. The V gene end was trimmed by 2 bases and the J gene end by 3 bases; junction bases not matched to a gene: 1. Looked up from germline, CDR1 is NSHNY and CDR2 is SYGAGN.

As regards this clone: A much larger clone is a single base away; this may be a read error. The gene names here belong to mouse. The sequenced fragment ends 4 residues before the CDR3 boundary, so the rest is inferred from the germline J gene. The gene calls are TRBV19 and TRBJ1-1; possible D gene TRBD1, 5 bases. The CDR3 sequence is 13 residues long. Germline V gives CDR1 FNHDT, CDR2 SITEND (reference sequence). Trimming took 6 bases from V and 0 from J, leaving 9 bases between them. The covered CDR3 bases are TGTGCCAGCACCCCGACAGCAAACACA. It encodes CASTPTANT. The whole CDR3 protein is CASTPTANTEVFF.

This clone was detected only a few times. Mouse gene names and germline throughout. CDR3 sequence: CASSQDPTSAETLYF. The covered CDR3 bases are TGTGCCAGCAGCCAAGATCCAACTAGTGCAGAA. The chain uses TRBV2 and TRBJ2-3; D gene uncertain. The read falls 4 residues short of the CDR3 end, and the missing part is taken from the germline J gene. The V gene's germline CDR1 is LGHNA and CDR2 YSYQKL. Trimming shortened V by 0 bases and J by 0 bases, and 7 bases separated the two germline ends. The CDR3 extends over 15 amino acids.

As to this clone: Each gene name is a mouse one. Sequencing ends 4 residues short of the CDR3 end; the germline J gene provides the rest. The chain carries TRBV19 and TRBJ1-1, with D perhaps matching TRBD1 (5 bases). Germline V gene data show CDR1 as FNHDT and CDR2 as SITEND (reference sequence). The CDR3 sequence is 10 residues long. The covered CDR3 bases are TGTGCCAGCAGTGGACAA. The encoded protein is CASSGQ. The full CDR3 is CASSGQEVFF.

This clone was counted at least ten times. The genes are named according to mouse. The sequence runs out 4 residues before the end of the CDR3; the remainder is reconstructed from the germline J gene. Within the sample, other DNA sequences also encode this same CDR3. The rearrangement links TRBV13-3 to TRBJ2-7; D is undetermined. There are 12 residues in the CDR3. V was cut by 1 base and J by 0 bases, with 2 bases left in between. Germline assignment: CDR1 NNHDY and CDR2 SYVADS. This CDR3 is CASSDSSYEQYF. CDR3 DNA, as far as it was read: TGTGCCAGCAGTGATAGCTCCTAT.

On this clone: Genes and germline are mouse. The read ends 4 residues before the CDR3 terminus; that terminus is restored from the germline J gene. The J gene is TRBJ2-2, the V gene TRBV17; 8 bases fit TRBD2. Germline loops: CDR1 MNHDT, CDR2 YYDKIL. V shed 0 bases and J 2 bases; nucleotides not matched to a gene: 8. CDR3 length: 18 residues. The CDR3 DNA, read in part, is TGTGCTAGCAGTAGAGATCAGGGCTGGGGGGAGAACACCGGG. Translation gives CASSRDQGWGENTG. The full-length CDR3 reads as CASSRDQGWGENTGQLYF.

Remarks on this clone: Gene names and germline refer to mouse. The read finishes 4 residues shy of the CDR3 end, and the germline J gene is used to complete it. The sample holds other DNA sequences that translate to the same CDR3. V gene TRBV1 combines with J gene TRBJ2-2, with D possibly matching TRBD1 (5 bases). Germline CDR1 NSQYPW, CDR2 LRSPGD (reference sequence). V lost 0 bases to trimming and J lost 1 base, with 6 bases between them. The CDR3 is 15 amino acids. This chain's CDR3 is CTCSAERGNTGQLYF. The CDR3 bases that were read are TGCACCTGCAGTGCAGAGAGGGGAAACACCGGG.

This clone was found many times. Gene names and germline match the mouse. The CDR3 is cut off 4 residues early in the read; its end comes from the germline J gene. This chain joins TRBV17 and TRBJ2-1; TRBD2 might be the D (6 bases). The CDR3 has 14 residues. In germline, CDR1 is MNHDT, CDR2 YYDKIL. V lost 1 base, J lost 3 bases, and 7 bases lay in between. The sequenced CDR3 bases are TGTGCTAGCAGTAGAGGCTGGGGCTATGCT. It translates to CASSRGWGYA. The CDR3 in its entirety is CASSRGWGYAEQFF.

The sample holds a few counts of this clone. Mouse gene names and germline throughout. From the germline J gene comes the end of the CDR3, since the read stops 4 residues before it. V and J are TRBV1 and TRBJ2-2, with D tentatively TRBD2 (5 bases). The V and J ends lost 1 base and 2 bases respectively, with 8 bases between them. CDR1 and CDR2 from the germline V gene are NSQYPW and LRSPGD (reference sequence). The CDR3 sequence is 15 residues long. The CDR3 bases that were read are TGCACCTGCAGTGCAGGAATGGGGAACACCGGG. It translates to CTCSAGMGNTG. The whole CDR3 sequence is CTCSAGMGNTGQLYF. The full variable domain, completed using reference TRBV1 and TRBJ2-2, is VTLLEQNPRWRLVPRGQAVNLRCILKNSQYPWMSWYQQDLQKQLQWLFTLRSPGDKEVKSLPGADYLATRVTDTELRLQVANMSQGRTLYCTCSAGMGNTGQLYFGEGSKLTVL.